This TCR beta chain was recovered during a study of shared clonotypes between healthy human individuals (dated by TCRdb to about 2020). With respect to the entire study: A few men and a couple of women, aged 18 to 49 years, made up the cohort. Per donor, three plates each were used for CD4 naive and CD4 memory, two for CD8 naive, and one for CD8 memory. Different laboratories and diverse techniques were used to prepare libraries and sequence TCR repertoires, to increase sequencing depth and limit assay-specific biases. Leukapheresis yielded between about 0.85 and 10 billion PBMCs per donor. To estimate repertoire size and how much clonotypes are shared between individuals, the study performed deep sequencing of blood TCR repertoires from about five healthy adults. Summary of the overall study and its limitations: Sampling was limited to blood, and TCR repertoires in tissue likely differ from TCR repertoires in blood. Because the study included a small number of donors, the genetic and exposure-history diversity represented was limited. Across a few donors, about 4.5% of naive CD4, around 3.5% of naive CD8, about 2% of memory CD4, and about 0.4% of memory CD8 clonotypes were shared. Rarefaction of sorted-subset datasets indicated incomplete sequencing despite the large sequencing depth. Larger estimated clonotype richness was generally found for naive subsets than for memory subsets. Pairwise subsampling led to the expectation that sequencing depth would affect the degree of clonotype sharing among donors. Clonotypes shared by all four sorted-subset donors showed higher generation probabilities than non-shared clonotypes.

Donors were healthy HIV-negative adults with no recently reported acute infections or vaccinations. Every donor was a Caucasian adult residing in Nashville, Tennessee, USA. Magnetic negative selection was used to enrich CD4+ T cells, after which naive cells were positively selected on CD45RA and the negative fraction became the memory subset. Blood was collected by leukapheresis, and PBMCs were isolated by Ficoll-Histopaque density gradient centrifugation and then cryopreserved in liquid nitrogen vapor phase. Purity and quantity of every magnetically sorted T cell population were checked by analytical flow cytometry. Genomic DNA was isolated from each sorted fraction and quantified by UV absorbance on a Nanodrop 2000c. Using the deep immunoSEQ assay, TCR CDR3 regions were amplified from genomic DNA by multiplex PCR. Extracted genomic DNA from each cell subset was spread evenly across all wells of several immunoSEQ 96-well plates, with each plate serving as a replicate. For sorted subsets, each replicate PCR was loaded with around 200 ng genomic DNA, equivalent to 32,000 or so T cell genomes. The purified libraries were quantified using a Qubit 3.0 fluorometer, sized with a Bioanalyzer 2100, and then quantified again using the KAPA Library Quantification kit. Every immunoSEQ 96-well plate was sequenced on a separate single-read 150-cycle Illumina NextSeq 550 flow cell. The source study handled its data this way. Because only junctional sequences without quality scores were contained in the immunoSEQ output, filtering matching that applied to full-length reads could not be performed. Sequences were annotated with PyIR, a Python wrapper for IgBLAST v1.9, using IMGT germline references to assign V/J genes and CDR3. Reads were removed for weak V/J assignments (E-value above 1e-6), missing CDR3, stop codons, out-of-frame junctions, or ambiguous translated residues. V3J clonotypes were defined by identical inferred V gene, J gene, and CDR3 amino acid sequence. Percentage overlap between repertoires was calculated by dividing the number of shared unique clonotypes by the size of the smaller repertoire. RTK rarefaction, the Chao1 estimator, and Recon v2.1 estimates of unobserved clonotypes were used to assess repertoire richness. Generation probabilities were computed with OLGA for all TCRbeta clonotypes obtained by the gDNA method from a few donors. As stored in TCRdb, this immuneACCESS dataset retains in-frame rearrangements with V and J assigned. A fraction of the clones does not appear; measured against another copy, unresolved V genes explain less than half of the discrepancy, and the remainder lacks a known reason. V, J and clone size are those of that table, while D and trimming were read from the DNA. The sample table lists around 1.1 million clones, around 78% of them with a count of one. Around 0.6% of the sample is in the top ten clones.

CDR3 length: 17 amino acids, cysteine to phenylalanine. Only the CDR3 portion is preserved as DNA: 51 bases, with reading frame beginning at the first base. Reading the germline V gene gives CDR1 MNHNS and CDR2 SASEGT. V was cut back by 1 base and J by 3 bases, leaving a gap of 19 bases between them. This clone was observed many times. Its antigen target is currently unknown. No quality values exist for individual bases; no much larger clone is one base distant. This receptor was obtained from a man aged 18-30 years in good health. Some clones in this sample may be carry-over from other donors' samples. This sequence uses TRBV6-1 and TRBJ2-7; TRBD1 is a possible D gene, resting on 5 matching bases. The specimen sequenced was memory CD4+ T cells from PBMCs. Sample cell subset or site, as interpreted from the label and publication: CD45RA-negative fraction. The CDR3 sequence is CASSEELLAGPIYEQYF. The DNA sequence is TGTGCCAGCAGTGAAGAATTGCTGGCAGGGCCGATCTACGAGCAGTACTTC.